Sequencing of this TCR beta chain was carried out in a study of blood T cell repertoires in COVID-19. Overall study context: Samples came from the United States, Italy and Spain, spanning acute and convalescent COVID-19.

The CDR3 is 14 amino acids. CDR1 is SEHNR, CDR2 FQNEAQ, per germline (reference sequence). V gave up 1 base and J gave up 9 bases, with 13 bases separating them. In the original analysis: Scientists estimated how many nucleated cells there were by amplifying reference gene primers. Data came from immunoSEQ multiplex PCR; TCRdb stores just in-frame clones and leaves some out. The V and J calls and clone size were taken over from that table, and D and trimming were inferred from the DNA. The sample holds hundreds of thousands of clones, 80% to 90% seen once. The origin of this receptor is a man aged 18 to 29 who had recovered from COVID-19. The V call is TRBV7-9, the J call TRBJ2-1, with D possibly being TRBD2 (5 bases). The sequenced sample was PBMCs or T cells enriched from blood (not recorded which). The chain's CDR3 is CASSLGSGSAEQFF. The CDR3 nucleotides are TGTGCCAGCAGCTTAGGATCGGGGTCGGCTGAGCAGTTCTTC.